This is a list of T cell receptor beta chains from one sample in a study of T cell responses to AZD1222 COVID-19 vaccine. The protocol was immunoSEQ multiplex PCR, while the TCRdb copy is restricted to in-frame clones and leaves out a portion. Seen here are roughly 180,000 clones, around 93% observed once, and the top ten hold 0.8% to 1.3%. Here the sequenced sample was peripheral blood, taken 28 days after the second dose of the MenACWY control vaccine. These TCRs come from an adult who received the MenACWY meningococcal vaccine as a control. Both conserved end residues are part of each CDR3. The D gene is left open where the match is weak. Only some rows state a clone size, as once, few, many or a class for expanded clones.

d_gene	abundance	v_gene	j_gene	CDR3nt	CDR3aa
TRBD1	once	TRBV18	TRBJ1-1	TGTGCCAGCTCACCTCCCGTACAGGGGATGAACACTGAAGCTTTCTTT	CASSPPVQGMNTEAFF
.	.	TRBV29-1	TRBJ2-2	TGCAGCGTTGGAAGTAGCAGGGAACCCGGGGAGCTGTTTTTT	CSVGSSREPGELFF
TRBD1	.	TRBV6-5	TRBJ1-2	TGTGCCAGCAGCCCGACAGGGGACTATGGCTACACCTTC	CASSPTGDYGYTF
.	.	TRBV5-4	TRBJ2-7	TGTGCCAGCAGTCCCGGACCGGACCGGTACGAGCAGTACTTC	CASSPGPDRYEQYF
.	.	TRBV5-4	TRBJ2-7	TGTGCCAGCAGGTGGCAAGGCAGCTCCTACGAGCAGTACTTC	CASRWQGSSYEQYF
.	.	TRBV5-5	TRBJ1-2	TGTGCCAGCAGCTTGGGGGGCCCCTATGGCTACACCTTC	CASSLGGPYGYTF
.	.	TRBV6-5	TRBJ1-3	TGTGCCAGCAGTCGCGACACCTCTGGAAACACCATATATTTT	CASSRDTSGNTIYF
TRBD1	.	TRBV25-1	TRBJ1-3	TGTGCCAGCAGTGAGCTAACAGGGGTTGGAAACACCATATATTTT	CASSELTGVGNTIYF
.	.	TRBV4-2	TRBJ1-6	TGTGCCAGCAGCCAAGAATTTAGCGTTTATAATTCACCCCTCCACTTT	CASSQEFSVYNSPLHF
TRBD1	.	TRBV5-4	TRBJ2-7	TGTGCCAGCAGCCCCCGGGACAGGGGGCTTAACGAGCAGTACTTC	CASSPRDRGLNEQYF
.	few	TRBV21-1	TRBJ1-5	TGTGCCAGCAGCAAAGTAACAGCTTCTCTCCATCAGCCCCAGCATTTT	CASSKVTASLHQPQHF
.	.	TRBV30	TRBJ1-2	TGTGCCTGGAGTGGGGCAGCGGGGCCCTCATATGGCTACACCTTC	CAWSGAAGPSYGYTF
TRBD2	.	TRBV4-1	TRBJ2-7	TGCGCCAGCAGCCAAGAGGGACTAGCGAGGCCCTACGAGCAGTACTTC	CASSQEGLARPYEQYF
TRBD1	.	TRBV6-5	TRBJ2-7	TGTGCCAGCAGGACAGGGCCCCTCTACGAGCAGTACTTC	CASRTGPLYEQYF
.	.	TRBV12-3/TRBV12-4	TRBJ1-5	TGTGCCAGCAGTTTGCAGGGATTTGATGCCCAGCATTTT	CASSLQGFDAQHF
TRBD1	.	TRBV19	TRBJ2-6	TGTGCCAGTAGTATCGGGCAGGGGGTTGCCGGGGCCAACGTCCTGACTTTC	CASSIGQGVAGANVLTF
.	.	TRBV4-2	TRBJ2-2	TGTGCCAGCAGCCATGCGACAGCGAACACCGGGGAGCTGTTTTTT	CASSHATANTGELFF
.	.	TRBV5-8	TRBJ1-5	TGTGCCAGCAGCTTGTCGGCGTGGAGCAATCAGCCCCAGCATTTT	CASSLSAWSNQPQHF
.	.	TRBV13	TRBJ2-5	TGTGCCAGCAGCTTCTGGACAGCCCAAGAGACCCAGTACTTC	CASSFWTAQETQYF
.	once	TRBV4-3	TRBJ1-3	TGCGCCAGCAGCCAAGATAGGGGGTTCCTCTCTGGAAACACCATATATTTT	CASSQDRGFLSGNTIYF
TRBD1	.	TRBV4-3	TRBJ1-1	TGCGCCAGCAGCCAAGTCCTCAGGACAGGCCCAGCATTCACTGAAGCTTTCTTT	CASSQVLRTGPAFTEAFF
TRBD1	.	TRBV24-1	TRBJ2-7	TGTGCCACCAGTGACCGACAGGGGCGGGAGCAGTACTTC	CATSDRQGREQYF
.	.	TRBV6-5	TRBJ1-1	TGTGCCAGCATCGGTCCTATGAACACTGAAGCTTTCTTT	CASIGPMNTEAFF
TRBD1	.	TRBV7-2	TRBJ1-1	TGTGCCAGCAGCTTACAACAGGGGGGGAACACTGAAGCTTTCTTT	CASSLQQGGNTEAFF
.	.	TRBV7-2	TRBJ1-5	TGTGCCAGCAACGTTGCTGGGGGGCCTCAGCCCCAGCATTTT	CASNVAGGPQPQHF
.	.	TRBV24-1	TRBJ2-4	TGTGCCACCAGTGATTCCCCTCATGGCTGGGCCAACATTCAGTACTTC	CATSDSPHGWANIQYF
.	.	TRBV4-2	TRBJ2-1	TGTGCCAGCAGCCAAGAAGGACGAGGCGTTTTTTCCGGTTACAATGAGCAGTTCTTC	CASSQEGRGVFSGYNEQFF
.	.	TRBV30	TRBJ1-2	TGTGCCTGGAGTGTCGGTGGCGGCTACACCTTC	CAWSVGGGYTF
TRBD1	.	TRBV19	TRBJ2-2	TGTGCCAGTAGTATTGGGGGACAGAGCACCGGGGAGCTGTTTTTT	CASSIGGQSTGELFF
.	once	TRBV28	TRBJ1-1	TGTGCCAGCAGTTTGGCGCTTCAGAACACTGAAGCTTTCTTT	CASSLALQNTEAFF
.	once	TRBV5-6	TRBJ1-1	TGTGCCAGCAGCCGACTTTGGTCGAACACTGAAGCTTTCTTT	CASSRLWSNTEAFF
.	.	TRBV5-1	TRBJ2-6	TGCGCCAGCAGCTTGGCCCTCGTGAGCTCTGGGGCCAACGTCCTGACTTTC	CASSLALVSSGANVLTF
TRBD2	once	TRBV11-3	TRBJ2-7	TGTGCCAGCAGCTTAGTCCGAGCGGGAGAGCAGTACTTC	CASSLVRAGEQYF
TRBD1	.	TRBV27	TRBJ1-5	TGTGCCAGCTCGCCGAGGACAGGGGAAGATCAGCCCCAGCATTTT	CASSPRTGEDQPQHF
.	.	TRBV4-2	TRBJ2-5	TGTGCCAGCAGCCAAGGGACCTCGGGGGGCCAAAGGGAGACCCAGTACTTC	CASSQGTSGGQRETQYF
.	.	TRBV15	TRBJ1-2	TGTGCCACCAGCAAAGCGGACAGCAGCTACACCTTC	CATSKADSSYTF
.	.	TRBV6-5	TRBJ1-3	TGTGCCAGCAGTCGGCAGGGGTGGGCTGGAAACACCATATATTTT	CASSRQGWAGNTIYF
.	.	TRBV10-2	TRBJ1-1	TGCGCCAGCCGATATCGTGAAGCTTTCTTT	CASRYREAFF
.	.	TRBV6-1	TRBJ1-4	TGTGCCAGCAGTGGTCGGCCAGCCGAATTTATTGAAAAACTGTTTTTT	CASSGRPAEFIEKLFF
.	.	TRBV29-1	TRBJ1-2	TGCAGCACTTGGACAGCGAACTATGGCTACACCTTC	CSTWTANYGYTF
.	.	TRBV6-6	TRBJ1-2	TGTGCCAGCAGACGCGAAGGGACGAACTATGGCTACACCTTC	CASRREGTNYGYTF
.	.	TRBV7-9	TRBJ1-1	TGTGCCAGCAGCTTAGCGGAGACAGGGAACACTGAAGCTTTCTTT	CASSLAETGNTEAFF
.	once	TRBV3-1/TRBV3-2	TRBJ1-2	TGTGCCAGCAGCCAGGGGGAGACGATTGGTGGCTACACCTTC	CASSQGETIGGYTF
.	.	TRBV7-9	TRBJ2-1	TGTGCCAGCAGCCCCCCCGGGGCCCCCTCCTACAATGAGCAGTTCTTC	CASSPPGAPSYNEQFF